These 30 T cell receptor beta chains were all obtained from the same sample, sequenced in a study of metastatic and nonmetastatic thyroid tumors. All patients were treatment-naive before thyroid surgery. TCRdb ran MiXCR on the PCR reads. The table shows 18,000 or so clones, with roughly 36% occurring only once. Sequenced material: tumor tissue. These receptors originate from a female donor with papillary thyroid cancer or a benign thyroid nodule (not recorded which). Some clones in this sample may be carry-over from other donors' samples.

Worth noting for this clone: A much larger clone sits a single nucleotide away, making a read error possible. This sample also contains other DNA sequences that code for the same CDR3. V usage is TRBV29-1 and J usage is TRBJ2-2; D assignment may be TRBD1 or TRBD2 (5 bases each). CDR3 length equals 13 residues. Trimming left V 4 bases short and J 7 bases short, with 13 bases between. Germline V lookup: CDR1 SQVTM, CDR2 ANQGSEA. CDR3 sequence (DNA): TGCAGCGTTGTTGGGGGTCTGAGCGGGGAGCTGTTTTTT. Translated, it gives CSVVGGLSGELFF.

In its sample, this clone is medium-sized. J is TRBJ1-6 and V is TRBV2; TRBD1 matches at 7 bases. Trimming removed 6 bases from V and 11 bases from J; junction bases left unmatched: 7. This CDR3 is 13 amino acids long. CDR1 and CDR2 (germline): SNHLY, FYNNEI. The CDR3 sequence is CASRGQSVTPLHF. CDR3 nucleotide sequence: TGTGCCAGCAGGGGACAGTCGGTTACACCCCTCCACTTT. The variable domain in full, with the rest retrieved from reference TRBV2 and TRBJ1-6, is EPEVTQTPSHQVTQMGQEVILRCVPISNHLYFYWYRQILGQKVEFLVSFYNNEISEKSEIFDDQFSVERPDGSNFTLKIRSTKLEDSAMYFCASRGQSVTPLHFGNGTRLTVT.

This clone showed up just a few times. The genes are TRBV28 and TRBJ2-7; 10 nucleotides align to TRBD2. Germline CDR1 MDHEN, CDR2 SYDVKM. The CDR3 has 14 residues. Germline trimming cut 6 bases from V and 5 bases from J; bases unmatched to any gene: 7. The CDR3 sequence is CASSLLAGVHEQYF. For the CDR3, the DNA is TGTGCCAGCAGCCTTCTAGCGGGGGTTCACGAGCAGTACTTC.

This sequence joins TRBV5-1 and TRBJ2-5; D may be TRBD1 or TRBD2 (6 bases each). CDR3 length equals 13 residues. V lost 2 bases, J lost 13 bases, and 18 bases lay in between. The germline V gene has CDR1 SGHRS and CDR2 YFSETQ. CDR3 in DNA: TGCGCCAGCAGCTTACAGGGATGGGGGGACCTGTACTTC. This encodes CASSLQGWGDLYF. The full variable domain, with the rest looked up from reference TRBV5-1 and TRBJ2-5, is KAGVTQTPRYLIKTRGQQVTLSCSPISGHRSVSWYQQTPGQGLQFLFEYFSETQRNKGNFPGRFSGRQFSNSRSEMNVSTLELGDSALYLCASSLQGWGDLYFGPGTRLLVL.

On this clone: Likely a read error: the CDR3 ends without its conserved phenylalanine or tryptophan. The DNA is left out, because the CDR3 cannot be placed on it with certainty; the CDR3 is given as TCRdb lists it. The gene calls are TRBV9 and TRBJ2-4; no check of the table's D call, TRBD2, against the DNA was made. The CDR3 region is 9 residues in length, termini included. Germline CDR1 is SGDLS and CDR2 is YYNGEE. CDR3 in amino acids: CASSVVSSG.

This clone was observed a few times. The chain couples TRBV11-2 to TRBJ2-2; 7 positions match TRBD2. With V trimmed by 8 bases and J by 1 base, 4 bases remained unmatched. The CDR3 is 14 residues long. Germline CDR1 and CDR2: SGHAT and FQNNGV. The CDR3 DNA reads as TGTGCCAGCGAGGGGAGGGGGAACACCGGGGAGCTGTTTTTT. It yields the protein CASEGRGNTGELFF.

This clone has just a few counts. The CDR3 DNA sequence: TGTGCCAGCAGTTCCAGCAGACAGATGGGGCTTAACGAGCAGTACTTC. Protein: CASSSSRQMGLNEQYF. The chain has TRBV6-2 or TRBV6-3 and TRBJ2-7; the D gene is possibly TRBD1 (5 bases). Trimming left V 4 bases short and J 5 bases short, with 21 bases between. The CDR3 has 16 residues. The germline gives CDR1 MNHEY, CDR2 SVGEGT.

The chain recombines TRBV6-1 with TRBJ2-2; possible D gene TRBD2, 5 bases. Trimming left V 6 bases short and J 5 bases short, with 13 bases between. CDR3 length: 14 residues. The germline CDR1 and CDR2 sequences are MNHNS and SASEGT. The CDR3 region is CASRRRTGTGELFF. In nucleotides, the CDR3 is TGTGCCAGCAGACGGAGAACGGGAACCGGGGAGCTGTTTTTT.

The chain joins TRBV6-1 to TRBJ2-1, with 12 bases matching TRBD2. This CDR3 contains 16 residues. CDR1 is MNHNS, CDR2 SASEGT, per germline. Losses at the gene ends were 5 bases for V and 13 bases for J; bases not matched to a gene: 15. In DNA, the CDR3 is TGTGCCAGCAGTCCGACTAGCGGGAGAAATTATGACGATCAGTTCTTC. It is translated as CASSPTSGRNYDDQFF.

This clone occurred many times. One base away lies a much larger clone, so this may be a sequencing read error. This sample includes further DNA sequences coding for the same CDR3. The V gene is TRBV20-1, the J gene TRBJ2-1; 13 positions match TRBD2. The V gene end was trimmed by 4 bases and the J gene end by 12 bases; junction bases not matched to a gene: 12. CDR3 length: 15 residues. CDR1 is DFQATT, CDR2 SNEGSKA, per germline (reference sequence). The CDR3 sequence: CSATRTSGSGDGQFF. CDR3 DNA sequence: TGCAGTGCTACAAGGACTAGCGGGAGTGGGGATGGGCAGTTCTTC.

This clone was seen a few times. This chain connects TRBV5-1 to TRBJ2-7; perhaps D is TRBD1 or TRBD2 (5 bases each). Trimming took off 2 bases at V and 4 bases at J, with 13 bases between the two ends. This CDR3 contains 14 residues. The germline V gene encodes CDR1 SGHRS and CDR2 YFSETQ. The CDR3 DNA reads TGCGCCAGCAGCTTAGGGGTTTCGGGATACGAGCAGTACTTC. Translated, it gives CASSLGVSGYEQYF.

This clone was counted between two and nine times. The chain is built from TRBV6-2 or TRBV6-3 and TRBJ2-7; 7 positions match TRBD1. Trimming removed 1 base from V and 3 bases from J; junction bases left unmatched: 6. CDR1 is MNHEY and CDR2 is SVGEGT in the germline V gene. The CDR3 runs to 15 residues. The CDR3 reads CASSYLGQSLYEQYF. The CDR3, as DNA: TGTGCCAGCAGTTACTTGGGACAGAGCCTCTACGAGCAGTACTTC.

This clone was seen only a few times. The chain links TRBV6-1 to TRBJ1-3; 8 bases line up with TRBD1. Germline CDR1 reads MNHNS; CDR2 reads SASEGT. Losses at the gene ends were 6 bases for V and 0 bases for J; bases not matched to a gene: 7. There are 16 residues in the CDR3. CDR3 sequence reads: CASSKTGADSGNTIYF. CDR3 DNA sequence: TGTGCCAGCAGCAAGACAGGGGCCGACTCTGGAAACACCATATATTTT.

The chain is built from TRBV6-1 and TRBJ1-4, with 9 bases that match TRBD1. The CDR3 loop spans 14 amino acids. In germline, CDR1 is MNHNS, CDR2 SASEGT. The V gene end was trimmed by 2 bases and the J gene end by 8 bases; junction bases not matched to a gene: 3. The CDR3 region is CASSEPGQGEKLFF. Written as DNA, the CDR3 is TGTGCCAGCAGTGAACCGGGACAGGGAGAAAAACTGTTTTTT.

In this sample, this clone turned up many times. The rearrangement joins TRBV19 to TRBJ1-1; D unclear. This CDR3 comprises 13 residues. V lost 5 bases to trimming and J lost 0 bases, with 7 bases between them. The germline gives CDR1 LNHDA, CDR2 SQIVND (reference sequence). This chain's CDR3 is CASSASMNTEAFF. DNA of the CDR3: TGTGCCAGTAGTGCCTCCATGAACACTGAAGCTTTCTTT.

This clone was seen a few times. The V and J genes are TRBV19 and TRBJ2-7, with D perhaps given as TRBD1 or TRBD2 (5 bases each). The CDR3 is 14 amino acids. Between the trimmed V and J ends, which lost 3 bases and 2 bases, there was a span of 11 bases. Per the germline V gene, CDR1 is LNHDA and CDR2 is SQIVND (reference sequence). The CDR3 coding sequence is TGTGCCAGTAGTATCCAGGGAGCGGCCTACGAGCAGTACTTC. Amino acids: CASSIQGAAYEQYF.

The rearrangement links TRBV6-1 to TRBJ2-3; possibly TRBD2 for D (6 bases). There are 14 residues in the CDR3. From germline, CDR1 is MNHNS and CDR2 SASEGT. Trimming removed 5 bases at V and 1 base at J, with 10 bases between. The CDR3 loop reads CASSRETGTDTQYF. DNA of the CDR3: TGTGCCAGCAGTCGGGAGACCGGCACAGATACGCAGTATTTT.

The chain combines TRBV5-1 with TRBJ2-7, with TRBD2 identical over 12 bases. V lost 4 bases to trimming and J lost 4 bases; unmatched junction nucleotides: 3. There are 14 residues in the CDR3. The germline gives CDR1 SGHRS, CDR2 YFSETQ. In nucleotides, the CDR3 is TGCGCCAGCAGCAACGGACTAGCGGGATACGAGCAGTACTTC. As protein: CASSNGLAGYEQYF. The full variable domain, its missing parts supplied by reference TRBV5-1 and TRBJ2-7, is KAGVTQTPRYLIKTRGQQVTLSCSPISGHRSVSWYQQTPGQGLQFLFEYFSETQRNKGNFPGRFSGRQFSNSRSEMNVSTLELGDSALYLCASSNGLAGYEQYFGPGTRLTVT.

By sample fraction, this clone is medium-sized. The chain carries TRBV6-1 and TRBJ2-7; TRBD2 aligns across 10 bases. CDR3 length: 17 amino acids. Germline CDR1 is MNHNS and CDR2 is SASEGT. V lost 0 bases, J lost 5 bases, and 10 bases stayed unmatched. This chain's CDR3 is CASSEAAASGSFNEQYF. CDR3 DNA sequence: TGTGCCAGCAGTGAAGCGGCGGCTAGCGGGAGTTTCAACGAGCAGTACTTC.

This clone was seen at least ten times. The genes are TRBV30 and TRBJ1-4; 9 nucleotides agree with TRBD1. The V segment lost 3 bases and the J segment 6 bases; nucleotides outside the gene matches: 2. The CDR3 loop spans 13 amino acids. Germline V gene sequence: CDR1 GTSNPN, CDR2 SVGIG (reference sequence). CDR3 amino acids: CAWRGTGYEKLFF. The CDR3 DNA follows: TGTGCCTGGAGGGGGACAGGGTATGAAAAACTGTTTTTT. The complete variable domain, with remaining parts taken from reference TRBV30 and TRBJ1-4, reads SQTIHQWPATLVQPVGSPLSLECTVEGTSNPNLYWYRQAAGRGLQLLFYSVGIGQISSEVPQNLSASRPQDRQFILSSKKLLLSDSGFYLCAWRGTGYEKLFFGSGTQLSVL.

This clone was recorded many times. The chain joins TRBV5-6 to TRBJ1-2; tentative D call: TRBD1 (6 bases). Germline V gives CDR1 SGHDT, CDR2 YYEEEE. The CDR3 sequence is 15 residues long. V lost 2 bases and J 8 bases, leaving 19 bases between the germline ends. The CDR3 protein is CASSFLGGGSRGYTF. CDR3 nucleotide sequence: TGTGCCAGCAGCTTTTTGGGGGGCGGTTCTCGGGGCTACACCTTC.

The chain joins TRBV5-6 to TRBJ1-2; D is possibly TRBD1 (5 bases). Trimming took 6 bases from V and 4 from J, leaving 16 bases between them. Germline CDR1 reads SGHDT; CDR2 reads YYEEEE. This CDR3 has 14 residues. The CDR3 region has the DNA TGTGCCAGCACCACTGGTGGGGGTGGCTATGGCTACACCTTC. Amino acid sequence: CASTTGGGGYGYTF.

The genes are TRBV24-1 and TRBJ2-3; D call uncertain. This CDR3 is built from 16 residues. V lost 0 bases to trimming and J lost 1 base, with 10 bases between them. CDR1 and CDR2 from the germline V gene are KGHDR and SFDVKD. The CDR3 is CATSDLTESGTDTQYF. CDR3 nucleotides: TGTGCCACCAGTGATTTGACGGAGAGCGGCACAGATACGCAGTATTTT.

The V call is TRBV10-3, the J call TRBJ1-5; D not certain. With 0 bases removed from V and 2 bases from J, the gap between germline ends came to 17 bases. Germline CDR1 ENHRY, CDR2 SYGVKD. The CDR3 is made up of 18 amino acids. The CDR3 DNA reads TGTGCCATCAGTGAGTCGATAGTTCCGGGTTTCGGCAATCAGCCCCAGCATTTT. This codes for CAISESIVPGFGNQPQHF.

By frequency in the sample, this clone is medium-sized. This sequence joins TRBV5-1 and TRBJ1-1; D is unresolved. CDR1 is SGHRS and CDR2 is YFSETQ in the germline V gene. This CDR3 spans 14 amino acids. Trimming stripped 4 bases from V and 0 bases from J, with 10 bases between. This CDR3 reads CASSDQMMNTEAFF. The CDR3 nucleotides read TGCGCCAGCAGCGATCAGATGATGAACACTGAAGCTTTCTTT.

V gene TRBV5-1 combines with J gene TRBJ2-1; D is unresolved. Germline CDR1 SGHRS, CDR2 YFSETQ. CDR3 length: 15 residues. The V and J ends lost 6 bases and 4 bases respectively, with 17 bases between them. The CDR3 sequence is CASNPNGGSYNEQFF. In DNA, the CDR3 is TGCGCCAGCAACCCGAACGGTGGGTCGTACAATGAGCAGTTCTTC.

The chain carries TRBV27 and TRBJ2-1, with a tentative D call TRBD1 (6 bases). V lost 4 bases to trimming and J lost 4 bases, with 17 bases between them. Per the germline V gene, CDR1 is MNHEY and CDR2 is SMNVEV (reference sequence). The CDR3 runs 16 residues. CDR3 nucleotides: TGTGCCAGCAGTTCAGGGGCAATTGGGTCGTACAATGAGCAGTTCTTC. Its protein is CASSSGAIGSYNEQFF.

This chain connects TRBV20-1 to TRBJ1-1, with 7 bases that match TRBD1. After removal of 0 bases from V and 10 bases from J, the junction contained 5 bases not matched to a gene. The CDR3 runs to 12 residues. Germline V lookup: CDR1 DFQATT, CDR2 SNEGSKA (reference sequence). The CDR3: CSARDGRTGAFF. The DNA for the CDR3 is TGCAGTGCTAGAGATGGAAGGACAGGAGCTTTCTTT.

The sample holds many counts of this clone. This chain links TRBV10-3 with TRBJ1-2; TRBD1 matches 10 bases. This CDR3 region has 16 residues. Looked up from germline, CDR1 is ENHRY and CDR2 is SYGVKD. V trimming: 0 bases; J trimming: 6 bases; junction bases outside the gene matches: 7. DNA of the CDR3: TGTGCCATCAGTGAGTCGAAGACAGGGGGCGATAATGGCTACACCTTC. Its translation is CAISESKTGGDNGYTF.

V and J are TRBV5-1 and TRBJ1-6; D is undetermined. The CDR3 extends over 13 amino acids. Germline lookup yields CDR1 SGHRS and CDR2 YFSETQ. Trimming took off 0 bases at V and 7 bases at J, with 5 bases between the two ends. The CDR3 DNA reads TGCGCCAGCAGCTTGGACCCAAATTCACCCCTCCACTTT. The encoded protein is CASSLDPNSPLHF.